One and the same sample provided the 17 T cell receptor beta chains below, sequenced in a study of T cell repertoires in cytomegalovirus infection. TCRdb reprocessed the reads via MiXCR and lists one record per CDR3 protein. This table holds 150,000 to 200,000 distinct CDR3 sequences, roughly 18% found once. The sequencing sample was made of CD8+ T cells from PBMCs. The source is a human donor in good health (CMV status not recorded). Some clones in this sample may be carry-over from other donors' samples.

The rearrangement joins TRBV28 to TRBJ1-2; 9 bases align to TRBD1. V was pared by 5 bases and J by 4 bases, with 11 bases of the junction left unmatched. The V gene's germline CDR1 is MDHEN and CDR2 SYDVKM. The CDR3 extends over 16 amino acids. The CDR3 is CASSTRAGTGLYGYTF. CDR3 DNA: TGTGCCAGCAGTACCCGCGCCGGGACAGGGCTCTATGGCTACACCTTC.

The rearrangement uses TRBV20-1 and TRBJ2-7; D gene unclear. The CDR3 runs to 13 residues. Germline CDR1 is DFQATT and CDR2 is SNEGSKA (reference sequence). Trimming took 1 base from V and 0 from J, leaving 7 bases between them. CDR3 sequence: CSARGRHSYEQYF. The CDR3 bases are TGCAGTGCTAGAGGACGGCACTCCTACGAGCAGTACTTC.

This rearrangement joins TRBV20-1 to TRBJ2-5; tentatively, D is TRBD2 (6 bases). The CDR3 totals 15 residues. Per the germline V gene, CDR1 is DFQATT and CDR2 is SNEGSKA (reference sequence). Deletions cut 4 bases from V and 3 bases from J, with 18 bases between. CDR3 region: CSATAYGTQEETQYF. The CDR3 region has the DNA TGCAGTGCTACTGCTTACGGGACTCAGGAAGAGACCCAGTACTTC.

The V and J genes are TRBV10-3 and TRBJ1-5; perhaps TRBD1 as D (5 bases). Trimming left V 1 base short and J 6 bases short, with 10 bases between. The CDR3 contains 14 residues. Looked up from germline, CDR1 is ENHRY and CDR2 is SYGVKD. This CDR3 reads CAISEWQGTQPQHF. The CDR3 region has the DNA TGTGCCATCAGTGAGTGGCAGGGCACTCAGCCCCAGCATTTT.

This clonotype was seen many times. V usage is TRBV7-2 and J usage is TRBJ2-7; no clear D gene. The germline V gene encodes CDR1 SGHTA and CDR2 FQGNSA. Deletions cut 2 bases from V and 2 bases from J, with 13 bases between. CDR3 size: 15 residues. CDR3 in amino acids: CASSLSPAATYEQYF. CDR3 nucleotide sequence: TGTGCCAGCAGCTTATCCCCAGCCGCTACCTACGAGCAGTACTTC.

V gene TRBV20-1 combines with J gene TRBJ2-2; 7 positions match TRBD1. V lost 2 bases to trimming and J lost 3 bases; unmatched junction nucleotides: 6. In germline, CDR1 is DFQATT, CDR2 SNEGSKA (reference sequence). The CDR3 extends over 15 amino acids. The chain's CDR3 is CSARRQGEDTGELFF. In DNA, the CDR3 is TGCAGTGCTAGAAGACAGGGTGAGGACACCGGGGAGCTGTTTTTT.

The chain is built from TRBV7-3 and TRBJ2-1, with D possibly matching TRBD2 (6 bases). The CDR3 runs to 16 residues. Germline CDR1 SGHTA, CDR2 FQGTGA. V was trimmed by 4 bases and J by 3 bases, leaving 16 bases between them. Here the CDR3 DNA reads TGTGCCAGCAGCTCTTCCGCCGGAGGGAACTACAATGAGCAGTTCTTC. Its translation is CASSSSAGGNYNEQFF.

The rearrangement links TRBV6-5 to TRBJ2-1, with D hard to call. The germline V and J ends were trimmed by 6 bases and 10 bases, with 13 bases remaining between them. The CDR3 runs 12 residues. Germline V gene lookup returns CDR1 MNHEY and CDR2 SVGAGI. Here the CDR3 DNA reads TGTGCCAGCAGCGCCTCACGCGGAGAGCAGTTCTTC. Translated: CASSASRGEQFF.

This clonotype was recorded a few times. The V gene is TRBV6-1, the J gene TRBJ1-2, with TRBD1 as a possible D gene (5 bases). CDR1 MNHNS and CDR2 SASEGT come from the germline V gene. The CDR3 is 14 amino acids. Between the trimmed V and J ends, which lost 1 base and 4 bases, there was a span of 10 bases. The CDR3 region is CASSEVGAAYGYTF. Here the CDR3 DNA reads TGTGCCAGCAGTGAAGTTGGGGCAGCCTATGGCTACACCTTC.

This clonotype was counted only a few times. The V and J genes are TRBV6-2 or TRBV6-3 and TRBJ1-2; D is unclear. The CDR3 spans 15 residues. V lost 0 bases to trimming and J lost 2 bases, with 10 bases between them. Germline CDR1 MNHEY, CDR2 SVGEGT. This CDR3 reads CASSYSFPKNYGYTF. The CDR3 coding sequence is TGTGCCAGCAGTTACTCCTTTCCTAAAAACTATGGCTACACCTTC.

The chain recombines TRBV7-2 with TRBJ1-4; unclear D gene. There are 17 residues in the CDR3. Per the germline V gene, CDR1 is SGHTA and CDR2 is FQGNSA. V was trimmed by 5 bases and J by 0 bases, leaving 16 bases between them. The CDR3 sequence is CASSLTGIRTTNEKLFF. As DNA, the CDR3 is TGTGCCAGCAGCCTAACGGGAATCAGGACAACTAATGAAAAACTGTTTTTT.

V and J are TRBV7-2 and TRBJ2-3; TRBD2 might be the D (6 bases). CDR1 is SGHTA and CDR2 is FQGNSA in the germline V gene. The CDR3 consists of 17 residues. With 5 bases removed from V and 1 base from J, the gap between germline ends came to 19 bases. CDR3 sequence (DNA): TGTGCCAGCAGCCGCGACCCTTTGGGGGAGGGCACAGATACGCAGTATTTT. Translating it yields CASSRDPLGEGTDTQYF. The whole variable domain, filled in from reference TRBV7-2 and TRBJ2-3, reads GAGVSQSPSNKVTEKGKDVELRCDPISGHTALYWYRQSLGQGLEFLIYFQGNSAPDKSGLPSDRFSAERTGGSVSTLTIQRTQQEDSAVYLCASSRDPLGEGTDTQYFGPGTRLTVL.

The J gene is TRBJ1-1, the V gene TRBV6-5; tentatively, D is TRBD1 (6 bases). CDR3 length: 16 residues. The germline V gene encodes CDR1 MNHEY and CDR2 SVGAGI. Trimming took 6 bases from V and 4 from J, leaving 21 bases between them. The CDR3 nucleotides read TGTGCCAGCAGACTTTCTACAGGGACTGAAGGCACTGAAGCTTTCTTT. Translating it yields CASRLSTGTEGTEAFF.

This clonotype came up a few times. The chain links TRBV7-9 to TRBJ2-7; D is undetermined. The CDR3 contains 13 residues. V lost 3 bases to trimming and J lost 9 bases, with 15 bases between them. Germline assignment: CDR1 SEHNR and CDR2 FQNEAQ (reference sequence). This CDR3 is CASSFDSELAQYF. CDR3 sequence (DNA): TGTGCCAGCAGCTTCGACTCGGAGCTCGCGCAGTACTTC. The variable domain in full, completed from reference TRBV7-9 and TRBJ2-7, reads DTGVSQNPRHKITKRGQNVTFRCDPISEHNRLYWYRQTLGQGPEFLTYFQNEAQLEKSRLLSDRFSAERPKGSFSTLEIQRTEQGDSAMYLCASSFDSELAQYFGPGTRLTVT.

This chain uses TRBV7-9 with TRBJ2-1; D tentatively reads TRBD1 or TRBD2 (5 bases each). The CDR3 extends over 15 amino acids. From germline, CDR1 is SEHNR and CDR2 FQNEAQ (reference sequence). Trimming removed 5 bases from V and 8 bases from J, with 19 bases in between. CDR3 nucleotide sequence: TGTGCCAGCAGCCCGTTGGGACGGTCCGAGGATGAGCAGTTCTTC. This encodes CASSPLGRSEDEQFF.

This clonotype has just a few counts. The DNA for the CDR3 is TGTGCCAGCAGCCCCCTACTAGCGGGGACCGGGGAGCTGTTTTTT. It specifies CASSPLLAGTGELFF. The chain couples TRBV28 to TRBJ2-2; TRBD2 aligns across 10 bases. The CDR3 consists of 15 residues. Germline lookup yields CDR1 MDHEN and CDR2 SYDVKM. The J segment lost 5 bases and the V segment lost 6 bases, leaving 6 bases of the junction unmatched.

The genes are TRBV2 and TRBJ2-1; maybe TRBD1 (5 bases). V was trimmed by 2 bases and J by 1 base, leaving 9 bases between them. The germline V gene encodes CDR1 SNHLY and CDR2 FYNNEI. The CDR3 sequence is 15 residues long. In DNA, the CDR3 is TGTGCCAGCAGTGAATCTCCAGGGTCCTACAATGAGCAGTTCTTC. Amino acids: CASSESPGSYNEQFF.